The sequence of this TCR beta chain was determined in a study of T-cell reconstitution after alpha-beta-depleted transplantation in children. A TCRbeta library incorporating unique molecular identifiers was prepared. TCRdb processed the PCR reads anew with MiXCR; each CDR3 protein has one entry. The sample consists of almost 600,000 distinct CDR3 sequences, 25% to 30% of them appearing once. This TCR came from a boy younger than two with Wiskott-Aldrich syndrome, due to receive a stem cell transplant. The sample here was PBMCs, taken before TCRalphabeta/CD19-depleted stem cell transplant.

CDR3 region: CASRPGPRPGQMRTGELFF. The CDR3 nucleotides read TGTGCCAGCAGACCTGGGCCCAGACCGGGACAGATGAGGACCGGGGAGCTGTTTTTT. The chain uses TRBV3-1 and TRBJ2-2; 7 positions agree with TRBD1. This CDR3 is 19 amino acids long. Germline CDR1 is LGHDT and CDR2 is YNNKEL (reference sequence). The junction had 21 bases not matched to a gene; V was cut back by 6 bases and J by 5 bases.